Sequencing of this T cell receptor (beta chain) was carried out in a study of control samples from healthy donors and cancer patients. The assay was immunoSEQ multiplex PCR, and TCRdb's table has in-frame clones only and misses some. The sample consists of tens of thousands of clones, 75% to 90% of them appearing once. Sample: blood. The clonotype originates from a man aged 45-65 years in good health.

The CDR3 is CASSRRQGAINEQYF. The DNA of the CDR3 is TGTGCCAGCAGCCGGAGACAGGGGGCGATCAACGAGCAGTACTTC. This rearrangement joins TRBV13 to TRBJ2-7; TRBD1 aligns across 10 bases. The trim removed 5 bases at V and 5 bases at J, leaving 9 bases unmatched. The CDR3 extends over 15 amino acids. Germline lookup yields CDR1 PRHDT and CDR2 FYEKMQ (reference sequence).